These 15 T cell receptor beta chains were all obtained from the same sample, sequenced in a study of T cell changes during pregnancy in multiple sclerosis. The repertoire was sequenced with immunoSEQ multiplex PCR; TCRdb's copy has only in-frame clones and lacks some. The sample includes approximately 74,000 clones, about nine tenths of them seen just once. The starting material was peripheral blood, obtained before pregnancy. The receptors stem from a female donor with multiple sclerosis, enrolled in a pregnancy study.

J is TRBJ1-2 and V is TRBV5-1; 7 bases agree with TRBD1. CDR3 size: 14 residues. CDR1 is SGHRS and CDR2 is YFSETQ in the germline V gene. V lost 7 bases, J lost 7 bases, and 13 bases stayed unmatched. Written as DNA, the CDR3 is TGCGCCAGCCGGGTTTCCGGGACAGAACTTGGCTACACCTTC. Translation gives CASRVSGTELGYTF.

The chain recombines TRBV19 with TRBJ1-3; D is perhaps TRBD1 (6 bases). V was shortened by 9 bases and J by 6 bases, with 24 bases between the two germline ends. This CDR3 region has 16 residues. The germline V gene has CDR1 LNHDA and CDR2 SQIVND (reference sequence). The CDR3 spells CASRFRDTLLQNTIYF. As DNA, the CDR3 is TGTGCCAGCCGATTCCGGGACACCCTCCTCCAAAACACCATATATTTT.

The chain carries TRBV4-2 and TRBJ2-1; D might be TRBD2 (6 bases). This CDR3 is built from 16 residues. The V and J ends lost 0 bases and 0 bases respectively, with 9 bases between them. The V gene's germline CDR1 is LGHNA and CDR2 YNFKEQ. The CDR3 spells CASSQEGGTSYNEQFF. In nucleotides, the CDR3 is TGTGCCAGCAGCCAAGAGGGGGGTACCTCCTACAATGAGCAGTTCTTC.

The chain is built from TRBV6-6 and TRBJ1-3; D unclear. This CDR3 has 15 residues. Germline V CDR1 and CDR2: MNHNY, SVGAGI (reference sequence). V shed 3 bases and J shed 0 bases, with 9 bases lying between them. The CDR3 here is CASSYQQSSGNTIYF. CDR3 nucleotide sequence: TGTGCCAGCAGTTATCAACAGAGCTCTGGAAACACCATATATTTT.

V usage is TRBV7-9 and J usage is TRBJ1-2; D unresolved. CDR3 length equals 12 residues. CDR1 and CDR2 (germline): SEHNR, FQNEAQ (reference sequence). With 2 bases removed from V and 4 bases from J, the gap between germline ends came to 5 bases. CDR3 nucleotides: TGTGCCAGCAGCTTATCTAGCTATGGCTACACCTTC. Translating gives CASSLSSYGYTF.

J is TRBJ2-7 and V is TRBV19; 10 nucleotides line up with TRBD2. The ends lost 6 bases at V and 2 bases at J; junction bases unmatched: 7. Germline V gives CDR1 LNHDA, CDR2 SQIVND (reference sequence). The CDR3 covers 15 residues. The CDR3 protein is CASRHTSGDAYEQYF. The CDR3 DNA reads TGTGCCAGTAGACACACTAGCGGGGATGCCTACGAGCAGTACTTC.

This rearrangement joins TRBV5-1 to TRBJ2-1, with 7 bases that match TRBD2. This CDR3 is built from 14 residues. Germline assignment: CDR1 SGHRS and CDR2 YFSETQ. V shed 4 bases and J 8 bases; nucleotides not matched to a gene: 9. The DNA for the CDR3 is TGCGCCAGCAGCCCCGAAAGCGGGAACGATGAGCAGTTCTTC. Protein sequence: CASSPESGNDEQFF.

V gene TRBV7-6 combines with J gene TRBJ2-5; D is ambiguous. Germline V gene lookup returns CDR1 SGHVS and CDR2 FNYEAQ. V was shortened by 7 bases and J by 5 bases, with 14 bases between the two germline ends. There are 13 residues in the CDR3. For the CDR3, the DNA is TGTGCCAGCAACGGGTTTTTTGCGGAGACCCAGTACTTC. This codes for CASNGFFAETQYF.

The V and J genes are TRBV27 and TRBJ1-6; D may be TRBD1 (5 bases). CDR1 and CDR2 from the germline V gene are MNHEY and SMNVEV (reference sequence). V lost 7 bases, J lost 9 bases, and 25 bases lay in between. The CDR3 runs 17 residues. Here the CDR3 reads CASNALIGRAVGSPLHF. CDR3 sequence (DNA): TGTGCCAGCAACGCCCTCATTGGCAGGGCGGTAGGTTCACCCCTCCACTTT.

The chain links TRBV6-4 to TRBJ2-1, with 12 positions matching TRBD2. V shed 2 bases, J shed 5 bases, and the junction held 4 bases outside the gene matches. The germline CDR1 and CDR2 sequences are MRHNA and SNTAGT. CDR3 size: 16 residues. The CDR3 coding sequence is TGTGCCAGCAGTGACAGACTAGCGGGGGTTAACAATGAGCAGTTCTTC. It encodes CASSDRLAGVNNEQFF.

This chain uses TRBV11-3 with TRBJ2-5, with 11 bases fitting TRBD2. Losses at the gene ends were 1 base for V and 5 bases for J; bases not matched to a gene: 6. This CDR3 contains 16 residues. The germline V gene has CDR1 SGHNT and CDR2 YENEEA. For the CDR3, the DNA is TGTGCCAGCAGCTTAGTAGCTAGCGGGGGGATGGAGACCCAGTACTTC. This sequence encodes CASSLVASGGMETQYF.

This chain connects TRBV2 to TRBJ1-5; 7 bases agree with TRBD1. V lost 6 bases, J lost 2 bases, and 7 bases stayed unmatched. CDR1 and CDR2 (germline): SNHLY, FYNNEI. This CDR3 has 15 amino acids. The CDR3 DNA reads TGTGCCAGCAGCCTCGACAGGGTGGGCAATCAGCCCCAGCATTTT. Translation: CASSLDRVGNQPQHF.

This clone was picked up many times. The genes are TRBV11-3 and TRBJ2-1, with 10 nucleotides matching TRBD2. The germline V gene encodes CDR1 SGHNT and CDR2 YENEEA. The CDR3 runs 14 residues. Germline trimming cut 5 bases from V and 6 bases from J; bases unmatched to any gene: 4. This CDR3 is CASSTGLAFNEQFF. Here the CDR3 DNA reads TGTGCCAGCAGCACGGGACTAGCGTTCAATGAGCAGTTCTTC. The full variable domain, rest sourced from reference TRBV11-3 and TRBJ2-1, is EAGVVQSPRYKIIEKKQPVAFWCNPISGHNTLYWYLQNLGQGPELLIRYENEEAVDDSQLPKDRFSAERLKGVDSTLKIQPAELGDSAVYLCASSTGLAFNEQFFGPGTRLTVL.

The V and J genes are TRBV11-3 and TRBJ2-7; 7 positions agree with TRBD2. The junction had 3 bases not matched to a gene; V was cut back by 1 base and J by 0 bases. The germline gives CDR1 SGHNT, CDR2 YENEEA. The CDR3 has 15 amino acids. For the CDR3, the DNA is TGTGCCAGCAGCTTAGGGCCTAGCGGCTCCTACGAGCAGTACTTC. The encoded protein is CASSLGPSGSYEQYF.

The CDR3 DNA sequence: TGTGCCAGCAGCCCACTTGGCGGAGAGGGAGAGACCCAGTACTTC. It specifies CASSPLGGEGETQYF. This chain uses TRBV7-7 with TRBJ2-5, with D possibly TRBD2 on 5 matching bases. The CDR3 covers 15 residues. The germline V and J ends were trimmed by 5 bases and 4 bases, with 17 bases remaining between them. Germline CDR1 SSHAT, CDR2 FNYEAQ (reference sequence).